This T cell receptor (beta chain) was found in a study of regulatory T cells in long-lasting Graves disease. The CDR3 covers 15 residues. Germline V CDR1 and CDR2: LNHDA, SQIVND (reference sequence). The germline V and J ends were trimmed by 7 bases and 4 bases, with 19 bases remaining between them. Construction of TCR beta libraries relied on iRepertoire HTBI primers and on Arm-PCR targeting CDR3 regions. TCRdb used MiXCR to reprocess the multiplex PCR reads, holding one entry per CDR3 protein. The data hold about 440,000 distinct CDR3 sequences, with over 15% observed a single time. The sample's time point: newly diagnosed GD, antithyroid drugs for less than 3 months. Preparation of the TCR library used RNA extracted from PBMCs. The same sample was also studied in work on T cells in Graves' hyperthyroidism and ophthalmopathy.

The V gene is TRBV19, the J gene TRBJ1-1; D is perhaps TRBD1 (6 bases). This TCR derives from a woman younger than 35 with Graves disease. The sequences come from peripheral blood mononuclear cells (PBMCs), collected at new diagnosis, from a patient treated with antithyroid drugs. CDR3 in DNA: TGTGCCAGTAAGGGCGAAGGGGGTGTTTTCACTGAAGCTTTCTTT. This encodes CASKGEGGVFTEAFF.